This T cell receptor beta chain stems from a study of cytomegalovirus exposure and HLA in healthy donors. As for this clone: Its target is unknown.

PCR used 60 Vbeta primers and 13 Jbeta primers. Sequencing was performed with immunoSEQ multiplex PCR; in TCRdb, only in-frame clones are kept and a portion is missing. The repertoire holds 150,000 to 200,000 clones, with 75% to 80% as singletons. Study-level points and caveats: According to reports, the classifier identified cytomegalovirus status with high specificity and sensitivity. It was reported in a later analysis that an Asian-associated ancestry cluster showed fewer N-insertions than the 666-donor mean.

This CDR3 has 14 residues. Germline-derived CDR1 and CDR2 are MNHEY and SVGAGI. Unmatched junction bases numbered 4, after V lost 3 bases and J lost 5 bases. The sequenced sample was PBMCs. This TCR was recovered from a woman in her thirties in good health and CMV-seropositive. The chain carries TRBV6-5 and TRBJ1-2; 9 nucleotides agree with TRBD1. CDR3 sequence: CASSYGTGSYGYTF. CDR3 nucleotides: TGTGCCAGCAGTTATGGGACAGGGAGTTATGGCTACACCTTC.